The present T cell receptor (beta chain) was sequenced within a study of beta chain features in type 1 diabetes. Whole-study results and caveats: Moderate yet significant TCRB CDR3 shortening was seen in Type 1 diabetes patients in all four CD4+ subsets.

V was trimmed by 4 bases and J by 4 bases, leaving 18 bases between them. The CDR3 length is 15 residues. Per germline, CDR1 SGDLS and CDR2 YYNGEE. To note about this clone: Its antigen remains unknown.

The study reverse transcribed the entire isolated RNA, so it sequenced expressed TCRB transcripts. Clones were sequenced by immunoSEQ multiplex PCR, and TCRdb holds only the in-frame ones, with some missing. The data show over 300,000 clones, 9.3% seen once. This clonotype was sampled from a man aged 30 to 45 with type 1 diabetes. Source material: central memory CD4+ T cells from blood. The chain combines TRBV9 with TRBJ2-7, with a possible D match to TRBD2 (6 bases). CDR3 coding DNA: TGTGCCAGCAGCCCCTCCGCTAGCGATCGGTACGAGCAGTACTTC. Its protein product is CASSPSASDRYEQYF.